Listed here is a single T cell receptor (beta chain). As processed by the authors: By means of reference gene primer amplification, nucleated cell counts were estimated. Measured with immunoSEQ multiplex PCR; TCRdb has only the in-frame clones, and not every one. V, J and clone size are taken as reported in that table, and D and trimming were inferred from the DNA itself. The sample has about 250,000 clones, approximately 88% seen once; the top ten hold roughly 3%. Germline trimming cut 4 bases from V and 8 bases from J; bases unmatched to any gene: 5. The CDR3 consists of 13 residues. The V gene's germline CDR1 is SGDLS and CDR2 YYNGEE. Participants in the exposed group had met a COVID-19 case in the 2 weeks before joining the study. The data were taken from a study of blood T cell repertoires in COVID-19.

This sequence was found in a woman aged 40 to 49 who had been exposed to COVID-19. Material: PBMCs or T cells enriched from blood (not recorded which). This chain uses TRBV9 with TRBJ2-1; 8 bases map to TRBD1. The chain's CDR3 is CASSPRQGYEQFF. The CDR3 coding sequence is TGTGCCAGCAGCCCGAGACAGGGGTATGAGCAGTTCTTC.